This T cell receptor beta chain was identified during a study of sequential checkpoint blockade in melanoma. Clones were read by immunoSEQ multiplex PCR, and TCRdb kept only the in-frame ones, dropping some. Of about 22,000 clones in the sample, around 70% were seen once. This sample's treatment: randomized to nivolumab then ipilimumab (arm A) or the reverse (arm B). No patient had prior DNA-damaging chemotherapy. Sorted cells were live CD3+CD8+, lacking CD19 and CD56, from PBMCs. The V and J ends lost 1 base and 1 base, in that order; junction bases with no gene match: 6. The germline CDR1 and CDR2 sequences are SQVTM and ANQGSEA. CDR3 length: 16 amino acids.

The genes are TRBV29-1 and TRBJ2-1, with 8 bases aligning to TRBD1. Sequencing was performed on CD8+ T cells sorted from blood (inferred from file names), taken from a patient given nivolumab and ipilimumab in sequence. The origin of this receptor is a human donor with melanoma. The chain's CDR3 is CSVEAGDRTSYNEQFF. Written as DNA, the CDR3 is TGCAGCGTTGAAGCAGGGGACAGGACTTCCTACAATGAGCAGTTCTTC.